This entry is about one T cell receptor (beta chain). Its cognate antigen is unknown. This CDR3 spans 13 amino acids. The germline V gene has CDR1 MNHNS and CDR2 SASEGT. Deletions cut 6 bases from V and 8 bases from J, with 16 bases between. The entry originates in a study of Graves' ophthalmopathy and Graves' hyperthyroidism. About the study: There was a collection of peripheral blood at initial diagnosis, before any treatment. Study-wide findings and caveats: A model built from 13 signatures distinguished ophthalmopathy from stable hyperthyroidism with 87.88% sensitivity and approximately 80% specificity.

Diagnosis relied on clinical symptoms, serum thyroxine, TRAb, thyroid ultrasound and orbital computed tomography. Researchers took RNA transcripts and amplified TCR beta CDR3 regions from them. HTBI primers served in a first-round RT-PCR, which a second-round multiplex PCR followed. TCRdb processed the multiplex PCR reads anew with MiXCR; each CDR3 protein has one entry. The sample lists nearly 400,000 distinct CDR3 sequences; about 18% were seen once. The material sequenced was peripheral blood. The V and J genes are TRBV6-1 and TRBJ1-2; TRBD1 is a possible D gene (6 bases). This clonotype was sampled from a young woman with Graves' ophthalmopathy. CDR3 sequence: CASRTGGGRGYTF. CDR3 nucleotide sequence: TGTGCCAGCAGAACTGGAGGGGGTAGAGGCTACACCTTC.